One and the same sample provided the 21 T cell receptor beta chains below, sequenced in a study of T cell responses to AZD1222 COVID-19 vaccine. Profiled with immunoSEQ multiplex PCR; TCRdb holds only in-frame clones, not every one. This table has some 200,000 clones, roughly 92% appearing once. This specimen consisted of peripheral blood, obtained on day 0 of AZD1222 vaccination. These receptors originate from an adult in good health.

The chain links TRBV19 to TRBJ1-4, with 8 bases that match TRBD1. The CDR3 has 14 residues. The trim removed 10 bases at V and 8 bases at J, leaving 12 bases unmatched. Germline lookup yields CDR1 LNHDA and CDR2 SQIVND (reference sequence). The CDR3 DNA reads as TGTGCCACCCAGTCAGGGGGCGGTGGAGAAAAACTGTTTTTT. Its translation is CATQSGGGGEKLFF.

The V call is TRBV7-3, the J call TRBJ2-1; 7 positions match TRBD2. Germline V gene data show CDR1 as SGHTA and CDR2 as FQGTGA. The CDR3 extends over 14 amino acids. J gave up 10 bases and V 4 bases, and 10 bases lay outside the gene matches. The CDR3 protein is CASSSATSSGEQFF. The CDR3 bases are TGTGCCAGCAGCTCCGCGACTAGCTCCGGGGAGCAGTTCTTC.

This chain uses TRBV4-1 with TRBJ1-4; 10 bases align to TRBD1. The CDR3 has 14 amino acids. Per germline, CDR1 MGHRA and CDR2 YSYEKL. The V gene end was trimmed by 3 bases and the J gene end by 5 bases; junction bases not matched to a gene: 0. CDR3 in DNA: TGCGCCAGCAGCCAGGGACAGGGGAATGAAAAACTGTTTTTT. Protein: CASSQGQGNEKLFF.

The chain combines TRBV7-9 with TRBJ2-1; D gene unclear. The CDR3 runs 12 residues. V lost 3 bases, J lost 6 bases, and 6 bases lay in between. Germline assignment: CDR1 SEHNR and CDR2 FQNEAQ (reference sequence). Written as DNA, the CDR3 is TGTGCCAGCAGCTTGGTTGCCAATGAGCAGTTCTTC. It is translated as CASSLVANEQFF.

The genes are TRBV27 and TRBJ1-5; TRBD1 matches at 9 bases. CDR3 length: 15 residues. Germline assignment: CDR1 MNHEY and CDR2 SMNVEV (reference sequence). V dropped 8 bases and J dropped 1; count of bases not matched to a gene: 6. This chain's CDR3 is CASSLGTGSNQPQHF. CDR3 coding DNA: TGTGCCAGCTCCCTAGGGACAGGGAGCAATCAGCCCCAGCATTTT.

CDR3 DNA sequence: TGTGCCAGCAGTTCCTTACAGGGGGTCTATGGCTACACCTTC. This encodes CASSSLQGVYGYTF. The chain employs TRBV27 and TRBJ1-2; the match to TRBD1 covers 8 bases. J gave up 4 bases and V 4 bases, and 5 bases lay outside the gene matches. Germline CDR1 is MNHEY and CDR2 is SMNVEV (reference sequence). This CDR3 has 14 residues.

The V and J genes are TRBV29-1 and TRBJ1-2; D gene ambiguous. This CDR3 contains 12 residues. CDR1 is SQVTM, CDR2 ANQGSEA, per germline. Trimming cost V 4 bases and J 0 bases, with 6 bases left between them. The CDR3 is CSVAGTNYGYTF. CDR3 nucleotides: TGCAGCGTTGCGGGTACTAACTATGGCTACACCTTC.

V gene TRBV4-1 combines with J gene TRBJ1-6; D unclear. Germline V gene lookup returns CDR1 MGHRA and CDR2 YSYEKL. This CDR3 has 15 amino acids. V lost 1 base and J lost 7, with 11 bases in between. CDR3 bases: TGCGCCAGCAGCCAAGTTCGAGCGGGGAATTCACCCCTCCACTTT. This sequence encodes CASSQVRAGNSPLHF.

The chain is built from TRBV7-8 and TRBJ1-1, with D uncertain. Germline V gives CDR1 SGHVS, CDR2 FQNEAQ. The CDR3 length is 14 residues. Trimming left V 4 bases short and J 11 bases short, with 20 bases between. The CDR3 nucleotides are TGTGCCAGCAGCTCGCATGCCCCGCTGATCGGGGCTTTCTTT. Its translation: CASSSHAPLIGAFF.

CDR3 loop: CASSRGGGQGSYNEQFF. CDR3 coding DNA: TGCGCCAGCAGCAGGGGCGGGGGACAGGGCTCCTACAATGAGCAGTTCTTC. This chain uses TRBV5-1 with TRBJ2-1; 9 bases align to TRBD1. The trim removed 4 bases at V and 0 bases at J, leaving 8 bases unmatched. The length of the CDR3 is 17 residues. Looked up from germline, CDR1 is SGHRS and CDR2 is YFSETQ.

The rearrangement joins TRBV6-2 or TRBV6-3 to TRBJ2-5, with 7 bases matching TRBD1. The CDR3 consists of 16 residues. J was trimmed by 3 bases and V by 2 bases; bases with no gene match: 9. The germline CDR1 and CDR2 sequences are MNHEY and SVGEGT. The CDR3 is CASSYTKTGAEETQYF. Here the CDR3 DNA reads TGTGCCAGCAGTTACACGAAAACAGGGGCGGAAGAGACCCAGTACTTC.

The V and J genes are TRBV12-3 or TRBV12-4 and TRBJ2-5; possibly TRBD2 for D (5 bases). With 2 bases removed from V and 3 bases from J, the gap between germline ends came to 7 bases. The CDR3 runs to 13 residues. CDR3 sequence (DNA): TGTGCCAGCAGTTTATGGCGGGAAGAGACCCAGTACTTC. It encodes CASSLWREETQYF.

A few counts support this clone. The chain recombines TRBV10-2 with TRBJ2-7; D ambiguous. V lost 0 bases to trimming and J lost 0 bases, with 9 bases between them. The CDR3 has 15 amino acids. Per germline, CDR1 WSHSY and CDR2 SAAADI. The CDR3 sequence: CASSESPWNSYEQYF. For the CDR3, the DNA is TGCGCCAGCAGTGAGTCTCCCTGGAACTCCTACGAGCAGTACTTC.

The chain employs TRBV28 and TRBJ1-5, with a weak D call TRBD1 (6 bases). In germline, CDR1 is MDHEN, CDR2 SYDVKM. CDR3 length: 15 amino acids. V lost 10 bases and J lost 7, with 23 bases in between. CDR3 region: CATKLPGTSAQPQHF. The DNA of the CDR3 is TGTGCCACCAAACTACCCGGGACATCAGCCCAGCCCCAGCATTTT. Full variable domain (remainder filled in from reference TRBV28 and TRBJ1-5): DVKVTQSSRYLVKRTGEKVFLECVQDMDHENMFWYRQDPGLGLRLIYFSYDVKMKEKGDIPEGYSVSREKKERFSLILESASTNQTSMYLCATKLPGTSAQPQHFGDGTRLSIL.

The chain employs TRBV25-1 and TRBJ1-1; D remains unclear. The CDR3 totals 12 residues. Germline CDR1 reads MGHDK; CDR2 reads SYGVNS. V was trimmed by 2 bases and J by 1 base, leaving 2 bases between them. CDR3 residues: CASSEANTEAFF. The DNA for the CDR3 is TGTGCCAGCAGTGAAGCGAACACTGAAGCTTTCTTT.

This chain uses TRBV29-1 with TRBJ2-1; D is perhaps TRBD2 (5 bases). Germline V gene sequence: CDR1 SQVTM, CDR2 ANQGSEA. There are 15 residues in the CDR3. Trimming shortened V by 0 bases and J by 7 bases, and 16 bases separated the two germline ends. CDR3 nucleotide sequence: TGCAGCGTTGAAGATGCCGTCCTAGCAGTTAATGAGCAGTTCTTC. It translates to CSVEDAVLAVNEQFF.

The V and J genes are TRBV19 and TRBJ1-1, with no clear D. The CDR3 sequence is 14 residues long. Germline CDR1 LNHDA, CDR2 SQIVND (reference sequence). The ends were cut back, 3 bases at V and 1 base at J, with 9 bases in the middle. The CDR3 DNA is TGTGCCAGTAGTATTGGCAGACAGAACACTGAAGCTTTCTTT. This gives the protein CASSIGRQNTEAFF.

This rearrangement joins TRBV27 to TRBJ2-7; TRBD1 is a possible D gene (6 bases). CDR3 length: 14 amino acids. V gave up 3 bases and J gave up 8 bases, with 17 bases separating them. Germline V lookup: CDR1 MNHEY, CDR2 SMNVEV (reference sequence). CDR3 amino acids: CASSFGTPDGQQYF. The CDR3 bases are TGTGCCAGCAGTTTTGGGACACCCGATGGGCAGCAGTACTTC.

This chain joins TRBV4-2 and TRBJ2-2; D is possibly TRBD2 (6 bases). The germline CDR1 and CDR2 sequences are LGHNA and YNFKEQ. The CDR3 contains 17 residues. V lost 0 bases and J 1 base, leaving 12 bases between the germline ends. The DNA of the CDR3 is TGTGCCAGCAGCCAAGATGTGACTAGAGTGAACACCGGGGAGCTGTTTTTT. As protein: CASSQDVTRVNTGELFF.

The chain is built from TRBV28 and TRBJ1-1; D is perhaps TRBD1 (6 bases). The CDR3 is 14 residues long. CDR1 and CDR2 (germline): MDHEN, SYDVKM. Trimming shortened V by 5 bases and J by 0 bases, and 10 bases separated the two germline ends. CDR3 region: CASSIGTMNTEAFF. The CDR3 DNA is TGTGCCAGCAGTATCGGGACAATGAACACTGAAGCTTTCTTT.

The gene calls are TRBV28 and TRBJ1-5; unclear D gene. Germline CDR1 MDHEN, CDR2 SYDVKM. The CDR3 loop spans 14 amino acids. V was trimmed by 4 bases and J by 1 base, leaving 8 bases between them. Here the CDR3 reads CASSSGGSNQPQHF. The CDR3 DNA reads TGTGCCAGCAGTTCAGGAGGGAGCAATCAGCCCCAGCATTTT.